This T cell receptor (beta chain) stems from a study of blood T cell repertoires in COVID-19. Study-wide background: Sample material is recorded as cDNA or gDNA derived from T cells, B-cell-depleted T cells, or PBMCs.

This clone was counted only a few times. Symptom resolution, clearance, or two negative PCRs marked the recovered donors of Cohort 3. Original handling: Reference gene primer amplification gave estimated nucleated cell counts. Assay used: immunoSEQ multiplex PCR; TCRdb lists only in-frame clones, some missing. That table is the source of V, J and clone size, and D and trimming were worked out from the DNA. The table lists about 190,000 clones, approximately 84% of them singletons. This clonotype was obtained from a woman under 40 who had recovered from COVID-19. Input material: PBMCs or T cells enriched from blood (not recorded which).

CDR3 loop: CASSVEGARELFF. The CDR3 DNA follows: TGTGCCAGCAGCGTAGAAGGAGCGAGGGAGCTGTTTTTT. The chain joins TRBV9 to TRBJ2-2; no clear D gene. Trimming shortened V by 0 bases and J by 9 bases, and 9 bases separated the two germline ends. This CDR3 contains 13 residues. Germline CDR1 reads SGDLS; CDR2 reads YYNGEE.